This record looks at one TCR beta chain sequence and its context. It has no known antigen specificity. It has no much larger one-base neighbor in the sample; base qualities were not kept. Each collaborating institution followed its own protocols to collect whole blood in K2EDTA tubes. For TCRbeta analysis, collaborators shipped samples in one of three forms: frozen whole blood, isolated PBMCs, or DNA extracted from either of those sample types. TCRbeta CDR3 regions were amplified from genomic DNA using the immunoSEQ Assay, a bias-controlled multiplex PCR. The original pipeline was this. The number of nucleated cells in each sample was estimated by amplification of reference gene primers within the assay. To quantify the absolute abundance of each unique TCRbeta CDR3 rearrangement, sequence reads were collapsed and filtered. For each sample, productive Simpson clonality was calculated as the square root of Simpson's diversity index across productive rearrangements. Here the immuneACCESS table is served through TCRdb, limited to in-frame sequences with V and J called. Missing clones are a known gap in these copies; in checked studies unresolved V genes cover under half, and the rest lacks a known reason. That table furnishes V, J and clone size, whereas the DNA furnished D and trimming. This sample gives approximately 260,000 clones in total; 85% to 90% of them show up just once. Clones ranked in the top ten supply over 3.5% of the sample.

This sample is drawn from a study of blood T cell repertoires in COVID-19 (TCRdb year 2020). General notes on the study: Samples from collaborators originated in the United States, Italy and Spain and spanned both the acute and convalescent phases of COVID-19. Where available, HLA class I and class II types were taken from metadata supplied by the sample provider and were not determined by assay-based typing. The material from the prospective study consisted of cDNA or gDNA derived from T cells, B-cell-depleted T cells, or PBMCs. The repertoires were released in a freely available public database meant as a resource for research on the immune response to SARS-CoV-2. Nearly every sample came with metadata listing a de-identified subject ID, COVID-19 status, age in years and sex. Deeply sampled blood TCRbeta repertoires from subjects exposed to, actively infected with, or recovered from COVID-19 were included in the dataset. The samples were drawn from two sources: the first 160 participants of the ongoing ImmuneRACE study, and some 1,300 subjects contributed by 6 global collaborators. Broader findings and caveats from the paper: The amount of clinical and demographic metadata varied by source and participant and was provided uncurated.

At the junction V is shortened by 1 base and J by 3 bases; bases outside the gene matches: 2. From its cysteine to its phenylalanine, the CDR3 spans 14 amino acids. Just CDR3 DNA is preserved here, 42 bases in frame from base 1. CDR1 and CDR2, looked up from the germline V gene, are MGHRA and YSYEKL. Here the chain combines TRBV4-1 and TRBJ2-5; 7 bases in between match TRBD2. Source material: peripheral blood. The source is a woman aged 40 to 50 with acute or convalescent COVID-19. This receptor has the CDR3 CASSQGLAEETQYF. The nucleotides are TGCGCCAGCAGCCAAGGGCTAGCGGAAGAGACCCAGTACTTC.